The source of this TCR beta chain is a study of T cells in localized non-small cell lung cancer. Study-level results: Across samples, adjacent lung featured a median around 55 of the top 100 tumor clones.

V shed 0 bases, J shed 3 bases, and the junction held 5 bases outside the gene matches. Germline CDR1 reads SGDLS; CDR2 reads YYNGEE. The CDR3 contains 17 residues. The assay was immunoSEQ multiplex PCR, and TCRdb's table has in-frame clones only and misses some. The sample carries more than 100,000 clones, about 89% recorded once. This clone was recorded once. Its antigen remains unknown. The sample consisted of peripheral blood, taken before any cancer treatment. The TCR comes from a female donor over 55 with stage I lung adenocarcinoma. The chain combines TRBV9 with TRBJ2-2, with 10 bases fitting TRBD2. CDR3 amino acids: CASSVATSGIYTGELFF. The CDR3 DNA reads TGTGCCAGCAGCGTAGCTACTAGCGGGATATACACCGGGGAGCTGTTTTTT.